The subject of this entry is one T cell receptor beta chain. Antigen: not known. This table comes from immunoSEQ multiplex PCR, and its TCRdb copy is limited to in-frame clones, with some not included. This table holds about 110,000 clones, approximately 89% found once. This CDR3 has 17 amino acids. V lost 5 bases, J lost 0 bases, and 7 bases stayed unmatched. Germline-derived CDR1 and CDR2 are LGHNA and YSLEER. The data were taken from a study of OX40 agonist ivuxolimab in advanced cancers. At the level of the study: Treatment of patients was with ivuxolimab, an agonistic anti-OX40 (CD134) antibody.

Blood specimens came from baseline, cycle 4 day 1, and cycle 7 day 1. Study conclusions and caveats: Clonal expansion from baseline to week 6 occurred in both CD4+ and CD8+ T cells.

This rearrangement joins TRBV4-3 to TRBJ2-1; 10 bases are shared with TRBD2. Sequences were derived from CD4+ or CD8+ T cells sorted from blood, sampled in a trial of the OX40 agonist ivuxolimab. This clonotype was obtained from an adult with an advanced solid tumor such as melanoma, head and neck, liver or kidney cancer. CDR3 amino acids: CASSAILAGDSYNEQFF. The CDR3 DNA sequence: TGCGCCAGCAGCGCAATCCTAGCGGGGGACTCCTACAATGAGCAGTTCTTC.